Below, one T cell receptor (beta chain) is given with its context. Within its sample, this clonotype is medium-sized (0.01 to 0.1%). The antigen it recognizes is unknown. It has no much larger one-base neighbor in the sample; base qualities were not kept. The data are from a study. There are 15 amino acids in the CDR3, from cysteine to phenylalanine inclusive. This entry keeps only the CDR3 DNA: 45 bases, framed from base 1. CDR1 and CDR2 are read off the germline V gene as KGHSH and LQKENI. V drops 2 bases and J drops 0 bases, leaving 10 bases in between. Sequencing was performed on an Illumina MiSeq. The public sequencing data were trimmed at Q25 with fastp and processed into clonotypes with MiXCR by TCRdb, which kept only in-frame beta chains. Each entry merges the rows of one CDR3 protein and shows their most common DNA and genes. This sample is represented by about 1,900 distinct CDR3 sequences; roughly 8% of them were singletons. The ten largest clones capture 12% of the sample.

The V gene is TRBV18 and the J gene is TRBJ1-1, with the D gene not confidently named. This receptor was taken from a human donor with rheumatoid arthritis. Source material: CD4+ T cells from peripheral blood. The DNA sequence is TGTGCCAGCTCACCATTCGGGAAACTGAACACTGAAGCTTTCTTT. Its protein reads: CASSPFGKLNTEAFF.